What follows is one TCR beta chain and its context. Antigen unknown. The data belong to a study of cytomegalovirus exposure and HLA in healthy donors. Findings and caveats of the study: Later genetic work tied a missense DCLRE1C variant to beta-chain V and J trimming.

The study ran its PCR with 60 Vbeta and 13 Jbeta primers. Data came from immunoSEQ multiplex PCR; TCRdb stores just in-frame clones and leaves some out. The sample carries around 93,000 clones, approximately 60% recorded once. The CDR3 sequence is 15 residues long. V lost 2 bases, J lost 1 base, and 12 bases lay in between. The germline gives CDR1 LNHNV, CDR2 YYDKDF (reference sequence). The clonotype was recovered from a boy under 18 in good health and CMV-seropositive. Sequencing was done on a sample of PBMCs. The chain is built from TRBV15 and TRBJ2-7; D might be TRBD1 (6 bases). CDR3 nucleotides: TGTGCCACCAGCAGACTGCAGGGGTTGTCCTACGAGCAGTACTTC. Translation: CATSRLQGLSYEQYF.